This TCR beta chain was observed in a study of tumour-infiltrating T cells in Burkitt lymphoma. Study-wide background: Overall and progression-free survival were predicted by productive clonality.

This clone came up a few times. With 2 bases removed from V and 2 bases from J, the gap between germline ends came to 4 bases. The germline CDR1 and CDR2 sequences are SEHNR and FQNEAQ (reference sequence). CDR3 length: 13 residues. This table comes from immunoSEQ multiplex PCR, and its TCRdb copy is limited to in-frame clones, with some not included. The profile shows about 4,000 clones, 15% to 20% of them singletons. V usage is TRBV7-9 and J usage is TRBJ1-5; no firm D call. Input material: tumor tissue. The receptor was derived from a human donor with diffuse large B-cell lymphoma. Some clones in this sample may be carry-over from other donors' samples. Here the CDR3 reads CASSLPGNQPQHF. CDR3 bases: TGTGCCAGCAGCTTACCAGGCAATCAGCCCCAGCATTTT.